This entry concerns a single TCR beta chain. Its antigen remains unknown. The sample belongs to a study of cytomegalovirus exposure and HLA in healthy donors. Whole-study context: Around 87 million unique TCRs, all from HLA-typed donors, were included in an early release of the data.

Study outcomes and limitations: Excluded were some V segments that proved indistinguishable, including TRBV6-2 and TRBV6-3. Being productive about 87% or about 30% of the time was typical of most TCR beta V segments in an earlier analysis. Later analysis showed TCR association rates varying by HLA locus, highest for DRB1 and lowest for HLA-C.

Primers: 60 Vbeta forward and 13 Jbeta reverse. Measured with immunoSEQ multiplex PCR; TCRdb has only the in-frame clones, and not every one. The sample lists over 80,000 clones; about three quarters were seen once. J was trimmed by 3 bases and V by 4 bases; bases with no gene match: 5. There are 14 residues in the CDR3. Germline loops: CDR1 SGHDT, CDR2 YYEEEE. Sample: PBMCs. This sequence was found in a middle-aged man in good health and CMV-seronegative. The chain is built from TRBV5-6 and TRBJ2-5; 8 positions match TRBD1. CDR3 DNA: TGTGCCAGCAGCCCGGGGACAGGAGAAGAGACCCAGTACTTC. It specifies CASSPGTGEETQYF.